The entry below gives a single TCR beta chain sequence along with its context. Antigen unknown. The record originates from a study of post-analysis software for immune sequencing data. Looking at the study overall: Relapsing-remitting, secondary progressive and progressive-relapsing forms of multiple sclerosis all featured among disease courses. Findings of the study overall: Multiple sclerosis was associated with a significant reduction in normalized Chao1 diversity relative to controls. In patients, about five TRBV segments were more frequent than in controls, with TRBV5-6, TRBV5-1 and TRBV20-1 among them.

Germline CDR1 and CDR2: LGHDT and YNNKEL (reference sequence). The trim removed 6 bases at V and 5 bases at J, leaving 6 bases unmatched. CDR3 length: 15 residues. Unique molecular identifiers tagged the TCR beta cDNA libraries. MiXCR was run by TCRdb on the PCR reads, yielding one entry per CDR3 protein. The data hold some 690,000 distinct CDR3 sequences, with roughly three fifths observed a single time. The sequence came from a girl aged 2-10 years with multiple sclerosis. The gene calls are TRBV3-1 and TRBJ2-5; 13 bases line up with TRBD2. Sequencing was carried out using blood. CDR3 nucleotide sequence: TGTGCCAGCAGGATACTAGCGGGGGGGCCTGAGACCCAGTACTTC. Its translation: CASRILAGGPETQYF.